The rows below give T cell receptor beta chains drawn from one sample of a study of CD8 T cells in ankylosing spondylitis. Via MiXCR, TCRdb re-called the 5' RACE reads, giving one row per CDR3 protein. The sample records over 600,000 distinct CDR3 sequences, under 20% being singletons. Sequenced: blood, either unsorted or a sorted T cell fraction (not recorded which). The receptors were gathered from a male donor with ankylosing spondylitis. CDR3s include the opening cysteine and the closing phenylalanine or tryptophan. D genes are given only for firm matches. Clone size is given for some rows only: seen once, a few or many times, or a class if the clone is expanded.

J,V,size,D,CDR3,DNA
TRBJ1-1,TRBV29-1,few,.,CSVVPRTANTEAFF,TGCAGCGTTGTCCCGCGGACAGCGAACACTGAAGCTTTCTTT
TRBJ2-6,TRBV6-2/TRBV6-3,few,.,CASSYSVISGANVLTF,TGTGCCAGCAGTTACTCGGTCATCTCTGGGGCCAACGTCCTGACTTTC
TRBJ2-3,TRBV29-1,.,.,CSVEGQLDTQYF,TGCAGCGTTGAAGGACAGCTTGATACGCAGTATTTT
TRBJ2-1,TRBV30,.,TRBD2,CAWRAGVAGGRNEQFF,TGTGCCTGGAGGGCAGGAGTAGCGGGAGGGAGGAATGAGCAGTTCTTC
TRBJ2-2,TRBV5-1,few,.,CASSHRDLRGTGELFF,TGCGCCAGCAGCCATCGGGACCTGAGGGGCACCGGGGAGCTGTTTTTT
TRBJ2-5,TRBV3-1,many,TRBD2,CASSQDHGSGRADEETQYF,TGTGCCAGCAGCCAAGATCACGGTAGCGGGAGGGCCGACGAAGAGACCCAGTACTTC
TRBJ1-1,TRBV12-3/TRBV12-4,few,.,CAILGQGRGMNTEAFF,TGTGCCATCCTGGGCCAGGGCCGTGGGATGAACACTGAAGCTTTCTTT
TRBJ1-1,TRBV28,few,.,CASSLTAGPNTEAFF,TGTGCCAGCAGTTTAACGGCAGGGCCAAACACTGAAGCTTTCTTT
TRBJ2-7,TRBV28,few,TRBD2,CASSPRGGATGAWSYEQYF,TGTGCCAGCAGCCCGCGGGGGGGGGCGACCGGAGCTTGGTCCTACGAGCAGTACTTC
TRBJ2-6,TRBV29-1,many,.,CSAYIGISGANVLTF,TGCAGCGCGTACATCGGGATTTCTGGGGCCAACGTCCTGACTTTC
TRBJ1-1,TRBV4-3,few,TRBD1,CASSHGRQGSGSEAFF,TGCGCCAGCAGCCATGGACGACAGGGAAGCGGCTCAGAAGCTTTCTTT
TRBJ2-3,TRBV6-2/TRBV6-3,few,TRBD1,CASSSPGQLYTDTQYF,TGTGCCAGCAGTTCACCGGGACAGCTGTACACAGATACGCAGTATTTT
TRBJ2-5,TRBV29-1,.,.,CSVEENRGQETQYF,TGCAGCGTTGAAGAAAACCGGGGTCAAGAGACCCAGTACTTC
TRBJ2-7,TRBV4-1,.,.,CASSQVAQSSYEQYF,TGCGCCAGCAGCCAAGTAGCCCAGAGCTCCTACGAGCAGTACTTC
TRBJ1-3,TRBV5-1,.,.,CASSFTGKEAGNTIYF,TGCGCCAGCAGCTTTACAGGGAAAGAGGCTGGAAACACCATATATTTT
TRBJ2-1,TRBV4-1,many,.,CASSQAGGNSYNEQFF,TGCGCCAGCAGCCAAGCCGGCGGGAACTCCTACAATGAGCAGTTCTTC
TRBJ1-1,TRBV4-2,.,.,CASSPYPFGGSTEAFF,TGTGCCAGCAGCCCATACCCGTTCGGGGGGAGCACTGAAGCTTTCTTT
TRBJ2-7,TRBV7-9,.,.,CASNSDSQTHEQYF,TGTGCCAGCAACTCCGACTCGCAGACCCACGAGCAGTACTTC
TRBJ1-1,TRBV7-9,.,.,CASSPPAGTEAFF,TGTGCCAGCAGCCCCCCGGCTGGAACTGAAGCTTTCTTT
TRBJ2-7,TRBV5-1,.,.,CASSPDGGESEQYF,TGCGCCAGCAGCCCGGACGGGGGAGAGAGCGAGCAGTACTTC
TRBJ1-1,TRBV3-1,.,TRBD1,CASSQFGTATEAFF,TGTGCCAGCAGCCAGTTCGGGACAGCCACTGAAGCTTTCTTT
TRBJ2-7,TRBV6-1,.,TRBD2,CASSLGLEYEF,TGTGCCAGCAGTTTGGGACTAGAGTACGAATTC
TRBJ2-7,TRBV4-2,few,TRBD1,CASSQVGTGPYEQYF,TGTGCCAGCAGCCAAGTTGGGACAGGTCCCTACGAGCAGTACTTC
TRBJ2-3,TRBV12-3/TRBV12-4,.,.,CASSPQTGSGQYF,TGTGCCAGCAGTCCTCAAACAGGGTCAGGGCAGTATTTT
TRBJ2-3,TRBV28,few,.,CASSGPLGEAQYF,TGTGCCAGCAGTGGACCACTAGGGGAGGCGCAGTATTTT
TRBJ1-5,TRBV21-1,.,.,CASSKGPIGEGWNQPQHF,TGTGCCAGCAGCAAAGGACCGATAGGGGAGGGCTGGAATCAGCCCCAGCATTTT
TRBJ2-5,TRBV20-1,.,TRBD1,CSVAGQGGWETQYF,TGCAGTGTAGCCGGACAGGGTGGGTGGGAGACCCAGTACTTC